Listed below are T cell receptor beta chains from one sample, sequenced in a study of blood T cell repertoires in COVID-19. TCRdb's copy holds only in-frame clones and misses some; the assay was immunoSEQ multiplex PCR. The sample carries under 300,000 clones, about nine tenths recorded once. Material: PBMCs or T cells enriched from blood (not recorded which). These receptors were obtained from a woman between 35 and 50 years old who had recovered from COVID-19. Both conserved end residues are part of each CDR3. Each record gives: V gene, J gene, clone size, CDR3 protein. Clone size appears in some rows only: once, few, many, or a class for an expanded clone.

>TRBV5-6|TRBJ2-5|once
CASSRGARETQYF
>TRBV5-1|TRBJ2-3|-
CASSLALAGGTRTDTQYF
>TRBV5-4|TRBJ1-1|-
CASSLPGRGLNTEAFF
>TRBV2|TRBJ1-1|-
CASINRALNTEAFF
>TRBV7-3|TRBJ2-1|-
CASSFLAGGPGEQFF
>TRBV5-1|TRBJ2-2|once
CASSLPVDSSTGELFF
>TRBV4-1|TRBJ2-7|-
CASSQGQGPSYEQYF
>TRBV4-3|TRBJ2-7|-
CASSQPLFGTITYEQYF
>TRBV6-5|TRBJ1-2|-
CASAEQRGLGYTF
>TRBV5-6|TRBJ1-2|-
CASSVNGRTETIYGYTF
>TRBV6-5|TRBJ2-1|few
CASKTEYNEQFF
>TRBV7-9|TRBJ2-3|-
CASSLYGGGATDTQYF
>TRBV25-1|TRBJ2-5|-
CASNTRTDQETQYF
>TRBV11-2|TRBJ2-5|once
CASSLEVGGGGALGPQYF
>TRBV5-1|TRBJ2-7|-
CASSPRSAQEQYF
>TRBV10-2|TRBJ1-5|once
CASSDVGGGQPQHF
>TRBV14|TRBJ1-2|-
CASSPRAFRDGYTF
>TRBV11-2|TRBJ2-1|-
CASSLDQDRGRNEQFF
>TRBV5-1|TRBJ1-2|-
CASSPAGQGSYGYTF
>TRBV19|TRBJ1-2|-
CASQSGQGDWYGYTF
>TRBV19|TRBJ1-6|-
CASSDQGDGNSPLHF
>TRBV2|TRBJ1-1|once
CASSEAGPQSGAFF
>TRBV6-5|TRBJ1-2|-
CASTQGVNYGYTF
>TRBV18|TRBJ1-1|-
CASSPRQKNTEAFF
>TRBV7-9|TRBJ2-1|-
CASSLNAGEQFF
>TRBV5-1|TRBJ2-6|-
CASSWPRDLITGANVLTF
>TRBV6-5|TRBJ1-3|-
CASEGVKSSGNTIYF
>TRBV9|TRBJ1-4|-
CASSPPALGQGGEKLFF
>TRBV6-5|TRBJ1-2|once
CAAEGQSTIGGYTF
>TRBV29-1|TRBJ1-6|-
CSAGTAGSPLHF